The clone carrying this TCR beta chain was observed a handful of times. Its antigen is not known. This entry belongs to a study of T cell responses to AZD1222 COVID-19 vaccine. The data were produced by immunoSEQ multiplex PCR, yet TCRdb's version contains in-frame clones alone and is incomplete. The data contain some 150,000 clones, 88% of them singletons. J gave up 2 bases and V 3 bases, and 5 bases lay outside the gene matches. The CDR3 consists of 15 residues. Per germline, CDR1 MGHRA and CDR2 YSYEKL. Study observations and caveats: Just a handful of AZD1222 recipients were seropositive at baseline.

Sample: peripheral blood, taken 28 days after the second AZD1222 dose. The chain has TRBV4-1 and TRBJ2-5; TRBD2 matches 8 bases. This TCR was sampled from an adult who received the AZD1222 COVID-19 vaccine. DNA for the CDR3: TGCGCCAGCAGCCACCTAGGCGGGGGGCAAGAGACCCAGTACTTC. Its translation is CASSHLGGGQETQYF.